This T cell receptor beta chain was captured by sequencing in a study of cytomegalovirus exposure and HLA in healthy donors. Regarding the study as a whole: It has been reported that TCR beta sequences accurately predicted the HLA-A and HLA-B alleles of most subjects. 164 TCR beta chains were listed as cytomegalovirus-associated. As a later analysis showed, several of the most significant clusters appeared to be linked to common viral pathogens.

This clone occurred once. Its cognate antigen is unknown. The CDR3 is 15 amino acids. V shed 0 bases and J 1 base; nucleotides not matched to a gene: 0. Germline V gene lookup returns CDR1 SGDLS and CDR2 YYNGEE. It was healthy bone marrow donors who served as donors. A multiplex PCR was run with 60 Vbeta primers and 13 Jbeta primers. Profiling relied on immunoSEQ multiplex PCR, and the TCRdb table lists in-frame clones only, not all of them. The sample has approximately 91,000 clones, about 68% seen once. The TCR was taken from a human donor in good health. The V and J genes are TRBV9 and TRBJ2-3; 9 bases line up with TRBD1. Sequencing was performed on PBMCs. The CDR3 DNA reads as TGTGCCAGCAGCGTAGGGGACAGGGGCACAGATACGCAGTATTTT. It specifies CASSVGDRGTDTQYF.